These 3 T cell receptor beta chains originate from one sample sequenced in a study of blood T cell repertoires in COVID-19 (dated by TCRdb to the early 2020s). The library was made by the immunoSEQ multiplex PCR assay. TCRdb holds this immuneACCESS table with in-frame rearrangements only. Some clones are missing; in checked studies, unresolved V genes explain under half, and the rest has no known cause. The sample contains a few hundred thousand clones, 70% to 90% of them found a single time. Of the sample, over 4.5% is held by the ten largest clones. The sequenced sample consisted of peripheral blood. These receptors came from a man aged 60-69 years who had recovered from COVID-19.

V and J are TRBV19 and TRBJ2-1; 9 bases align to TRBD2. J lost 8 bases, V lost 7 bases, and 6 bases had no gene match. CDR1 is LNHDA and CDR2 is SQIVND in the germline V gene (reference sequence). The CDR3 sequence is 13 residues long. This CDR3 reads CASTGLALHEQFF. CDR3 DNA: TGTGCCAGTACGGGACTAGCATTACATGAGCAGTTCTTC.

The V gene is TRBV15, the J gene TRBJ1-5; D unclear. This CDR3 has 17 amino acids. Looked up from germline, CDR1 is LNHNV and CDR2 is YYDKDF (reference sequence). Trimming cost V 0 bases and J 0 bases, with 12 bases left between them. The CDR3 DNA sequence: TGTGCCACCAGCAGAGAAGGTGGGCAGACTAGCAATCAGCCCCAGCATTTT. Protein sequence: CATSREGGQTSNQPQHF.

This clone was recorded a few times. The genes are TRBV5-1 and TRBJ2-5; 7 nucleotides match TRBD2. The V gene end was trimmed by 5 bases and the J gene end by 10 bases; junction bases not matched to a gene: 8. The CDR3 is 12 residues long. From germline, CDR1 is SGHRS and CDR2 YFSETQ. The CDR3, as DNA: TGCGCCAGCAGTGGGGAACGGGGGGTCCAGTACTTC. This translates into CASSGERGVQYF.